The sequence of this T cell receptor (beta chain) was determined in a study of blood T cell repertoires in COVID-19. In its sample, this clone was seen a few times. The method was immunoSEQ multiplex PCR; TCRdb's version includes in-frame clones alone and lacks a portion of them. The table has some 460,000 clones, around 89% seen once; the top ten hold approximately 4.3%. This CDR3 has 13 amino acids. The V gene's germline CDR1 is SEHNR and CDR2 FQNEAQ (reference sequence). V lost 2 bases and J lost 5, with 10 bases in between. Sequences were obtained from peripheral blood. The sequence was collected from a woman aged 25 to 39 with acute or convalescent COVID-19. The gene calls are TRBV7-9 and TRBJ2-7; D might be TRBD2 (5 bases). The DNA of the CDR3 is TGTGCCAGCAGCTTACCGGGGATCAACGAGCAGTACTTC. It translates to CASSLPGINEQYF.